The TCR beta chain described here comes from a study of shared clonotypes between healthy human individuals. Across the study: Three plates were used per donor for CD4 naive, three for CD4 memory, two for CD8 naive and one for CD8 memory.

Measured with immunoSEQ multiplex PCR; TCRdb has only the in-frame clones, and not every one. Of over 1.5 million clones listed, approximately 98% are singletons. Germline lookup yields CDR1 MNHNS and CDR2 SASEGT. The V end lost 3 bases, the J end lost 15 bases, and 12 bases lay between the germline ends. CDR3 length: 11 amino acids. The clonotype originates from a man aged 25 to 45 in good health. This chain joins TRBV6-1 and TRBJ2-1; D remains ambiguous. The sample consisted of naive CD4+ T cells sorted from blood. The subset is: CD45RA+ positively selected. CDR3 nucleotides: TGTGCCAGCAGTGAGACGGCCCGAAGGTTCTTC. Translated, it gives CASSETARRFF.